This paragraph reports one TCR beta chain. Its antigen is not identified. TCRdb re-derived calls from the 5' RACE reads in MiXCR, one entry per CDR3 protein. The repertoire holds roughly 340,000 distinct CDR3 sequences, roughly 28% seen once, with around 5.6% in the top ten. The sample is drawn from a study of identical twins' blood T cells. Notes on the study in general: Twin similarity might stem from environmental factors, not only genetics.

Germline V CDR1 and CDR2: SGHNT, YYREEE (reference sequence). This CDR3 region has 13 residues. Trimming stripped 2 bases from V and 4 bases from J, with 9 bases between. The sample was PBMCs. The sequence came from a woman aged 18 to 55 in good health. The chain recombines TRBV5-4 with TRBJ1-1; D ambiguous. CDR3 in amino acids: CASSFGESTEAFF. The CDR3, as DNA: TGTGCCAGCAGCTTTGGGGAGAGCACTGAAGCTTTCTTT.